The sample holds one count of the clone carrying this T cell receptor beta chain. J lost 2 bases, V lost 1 base, and 3 bases had no gene match. The V gene's germline CDR1 is MGHRA and CDR2 YSYEKL. This CDR3 region has 15 residues. The sample is drawn from a study of shared clonotypes between healthy human individuals. On the study more broadly: The cohort had two women and a few men, ages 18 to 49.

Data came from immunoSEQ multiplex PCR; TCRdb stores just in-frame clones and leaves some out. The sample consists of roughly 760,000 clones, about 74% of them appearing once. The chain links TRBV4-1 to TRBJ2-7, with 9 bases lining up with TRBD2. This clonotype was sampled from a woman aged 25-40 years in good health. What was sequenced was memory CD4+ T cells sorted from blood. The subset denotes: CD45RA-negative fraction. CDR3 DNA sequence: TGCGCCAGCAGCCAAGGGCGGGGGGGCCCCTACGAGCAGTACTTC. It translates to CASSQGRGGPYEQYF.